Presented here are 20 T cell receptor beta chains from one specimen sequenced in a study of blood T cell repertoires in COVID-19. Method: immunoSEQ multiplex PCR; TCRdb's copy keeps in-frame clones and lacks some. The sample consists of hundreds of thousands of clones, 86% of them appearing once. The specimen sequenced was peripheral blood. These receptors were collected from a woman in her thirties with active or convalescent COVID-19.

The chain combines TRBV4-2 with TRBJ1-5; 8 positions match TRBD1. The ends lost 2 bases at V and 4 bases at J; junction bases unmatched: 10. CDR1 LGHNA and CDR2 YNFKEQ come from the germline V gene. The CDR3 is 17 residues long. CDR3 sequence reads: CASSQPTGDRLNQPQHF. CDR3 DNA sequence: TGTGCCAGCAGCCAACCGACCGGGGACAGGCTAAATCAGCCCCAGCATTTT.

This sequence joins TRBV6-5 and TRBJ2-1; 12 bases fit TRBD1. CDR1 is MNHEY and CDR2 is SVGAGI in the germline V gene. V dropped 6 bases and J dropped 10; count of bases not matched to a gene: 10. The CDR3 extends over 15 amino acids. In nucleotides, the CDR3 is TGTGCCAGCAGGCGGGACAGGGGGCCATACGAGGAGCAGTTCTTC. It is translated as CASRRDRGPYEEQFF.

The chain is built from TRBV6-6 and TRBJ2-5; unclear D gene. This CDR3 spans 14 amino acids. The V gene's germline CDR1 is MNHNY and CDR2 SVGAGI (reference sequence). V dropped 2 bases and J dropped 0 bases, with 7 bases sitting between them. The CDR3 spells CASSYPEDQETQYF. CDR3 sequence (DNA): TGTGCCAGCAGTTACCCCGAGGACCAAGAGACCCAGTACTTC.

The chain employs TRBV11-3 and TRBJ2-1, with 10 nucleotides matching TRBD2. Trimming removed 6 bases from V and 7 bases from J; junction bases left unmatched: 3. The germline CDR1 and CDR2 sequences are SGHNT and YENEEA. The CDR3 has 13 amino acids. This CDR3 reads CASSRTSGNEQFF. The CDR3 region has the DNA TGTGCCAGCAGTCGGACTAGCGGTAATGAGCAGTTCTTC.

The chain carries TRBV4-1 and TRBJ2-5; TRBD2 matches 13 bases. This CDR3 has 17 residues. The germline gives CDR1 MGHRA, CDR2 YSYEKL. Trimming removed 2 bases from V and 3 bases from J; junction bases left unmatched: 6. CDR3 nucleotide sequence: TGCGCCAGCAGCCAAACCGGGACTAGCGGGGCGAAAGAGACCCAGTACTTC. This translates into CASSQTGTSGAKETQYF.

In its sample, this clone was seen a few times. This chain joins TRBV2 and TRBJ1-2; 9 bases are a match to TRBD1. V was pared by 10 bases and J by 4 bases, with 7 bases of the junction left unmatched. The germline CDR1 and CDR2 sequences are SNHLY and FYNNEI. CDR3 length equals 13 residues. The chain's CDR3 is CATGQGSVYGYTF. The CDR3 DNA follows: TGTGCCACCGGACAGGGGTCCGTCTATGGCTACACCTTC.

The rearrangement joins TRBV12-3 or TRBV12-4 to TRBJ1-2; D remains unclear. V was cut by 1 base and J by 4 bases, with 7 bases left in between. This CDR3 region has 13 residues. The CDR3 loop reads CASSLGSVYGYTF. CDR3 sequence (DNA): TGTGCCAGCAGTTTAGGGTCAGTCTATGGCTACACCTTC.

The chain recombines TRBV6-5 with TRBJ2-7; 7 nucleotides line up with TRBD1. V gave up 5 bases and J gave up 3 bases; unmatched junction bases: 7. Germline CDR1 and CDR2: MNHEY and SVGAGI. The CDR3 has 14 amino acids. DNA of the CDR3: TGTGCCAGCAGTCCTACAGGGGCCTTCTACGAGCAGTACTTC. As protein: CASSPTGAFYEQYF.

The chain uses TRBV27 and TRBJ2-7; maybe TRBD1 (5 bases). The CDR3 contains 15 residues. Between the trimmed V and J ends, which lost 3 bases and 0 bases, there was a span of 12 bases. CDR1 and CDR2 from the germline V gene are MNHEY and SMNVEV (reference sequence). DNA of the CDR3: TGTGCCAGCAGTTTTAGGGGAAAGGGCTCCTACGAGCAGTACTTC. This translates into CASSFRGKGSYEQYF.

The CDR3, as DNA: TGTGCCAGCAGTCCTACCGGGACTACCAACACCGGGGAGCTGTTTTTT. This translates into CASSPTGTTNTGELFF. V gene TRBV27 combines with J gene TRBJ2-2; 7 positions match TRBD2. Trimming at V came to 5 bases and at J to 2 bases, leaving 8 bases not matched to a gene. Germline CDR1 is MNHEY and CDR2 is SMNVEV (reference sequence). The CDR3 spans 16 residues.

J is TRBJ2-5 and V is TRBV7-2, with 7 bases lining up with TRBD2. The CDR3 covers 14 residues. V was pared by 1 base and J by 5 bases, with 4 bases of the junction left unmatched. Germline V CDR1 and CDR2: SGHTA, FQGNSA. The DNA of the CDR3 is TGTGCCAGCAGCTTAGGGGGGGGTAAGGAGACCCAGTACTTC. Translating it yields CASSLGGGKETQYF.

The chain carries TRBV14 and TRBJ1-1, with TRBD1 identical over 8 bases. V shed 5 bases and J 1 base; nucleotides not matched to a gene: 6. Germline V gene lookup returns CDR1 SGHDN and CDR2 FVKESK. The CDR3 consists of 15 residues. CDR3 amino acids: CASSSTGAANTEAFF. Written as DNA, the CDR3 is TGTGCCAGCAGCTCGACAGGGGCTGCGAACACTGAAGCTTTCTTT.

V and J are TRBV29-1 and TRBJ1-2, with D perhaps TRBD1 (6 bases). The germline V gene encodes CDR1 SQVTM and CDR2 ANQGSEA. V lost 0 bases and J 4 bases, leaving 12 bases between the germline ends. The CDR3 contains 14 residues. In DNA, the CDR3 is TGCAGCGTTGAAGATAATGACAGGAGCTATGGCTACACCTTC. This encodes CSVEDNDRSYGYTF.

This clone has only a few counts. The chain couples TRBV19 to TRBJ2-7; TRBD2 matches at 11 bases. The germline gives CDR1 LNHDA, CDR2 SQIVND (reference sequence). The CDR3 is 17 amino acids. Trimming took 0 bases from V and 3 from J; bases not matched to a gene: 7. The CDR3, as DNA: TGTGCCAGTAGTATAGAGGTACTAGCGGGAGCCCACTACGAGCAGTACTTC. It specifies CASSIEVLAGAHYEQYF.

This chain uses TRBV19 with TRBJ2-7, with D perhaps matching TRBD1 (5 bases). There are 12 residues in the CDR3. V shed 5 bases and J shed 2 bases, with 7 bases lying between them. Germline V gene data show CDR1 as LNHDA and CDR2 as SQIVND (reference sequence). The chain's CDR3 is CASSQGPYEQYF. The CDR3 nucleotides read TGTGCCAGTAGTCAGGGCCCCTACGAGCAGTACTTC.

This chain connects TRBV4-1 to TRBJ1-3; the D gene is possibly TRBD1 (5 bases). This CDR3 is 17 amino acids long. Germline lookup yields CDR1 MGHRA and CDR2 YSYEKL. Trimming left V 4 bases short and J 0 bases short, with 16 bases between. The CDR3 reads CASSPVGRQSSGNTIYF. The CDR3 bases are TGCGCCAGCAGCCCCGTGGGAAGACAGAGCTCTGGAAACACCATATATTTT.

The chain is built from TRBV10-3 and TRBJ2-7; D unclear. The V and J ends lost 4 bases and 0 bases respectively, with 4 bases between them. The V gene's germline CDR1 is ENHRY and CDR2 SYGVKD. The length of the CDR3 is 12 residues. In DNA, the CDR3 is TGTGCCATCAGTGCGGTCTCCTACGAGCAGTACTTC. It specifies CAISAVSYEQYF.

This CDR3 reads CSVDEGQGEEKLFF. Here the CDR3 DNA reads TGCAGCGTAGACGAGGGACAGGGGGAAGAAAAACTGTTTTTT. The chain has TRBV29-1 and TRBJ1-4; 11 bases match TRBD1. The CDR3 covers 14 residues. The V and J ends lost 6 bases and 8 bases, in that order; junction bases with no gene match: 8. Germline V gene sequence: CDR1 SQVTM, CDR2 ANQGSEA.

The CDR3 sequence is CASSSGGPVNTEAFF. The CDR3 coding sequence is TGTGCCAGCAGCTCAGGTGGTCCGGTTAACACTGAAGCTTTCTTT. The chain links TRBV11-3 to TRBJ1-1; D call uncertain. The CDR3 runs to 15 residues. Per the germline V gene, CDR1 is SGHNT and CDR2 is YENEEA. V was shortened by 4 bases and J by 2 bases, with 14 bases between the two germline ends.

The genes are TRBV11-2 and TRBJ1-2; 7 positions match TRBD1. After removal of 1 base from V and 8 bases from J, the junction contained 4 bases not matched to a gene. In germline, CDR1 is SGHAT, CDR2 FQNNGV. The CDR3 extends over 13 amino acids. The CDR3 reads CASSLAQGVGYTF. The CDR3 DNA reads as TGTGCCAGCAGCTTAGCGCAGGGGGTAGGCTACACCTTC. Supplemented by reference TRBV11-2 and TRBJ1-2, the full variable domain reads EAGVAQSPRYKIIEKRQSVAFWCNPISGHATLYWYQQILGQGPKLLIQFQNNGVVDDSQLPKDRFSAERLKGVDSTLKIQPAKLEDSAVYLCASSLAQGVGYTFGSGTRLTVV.